This T cell receptor beta chain was captured by sequencing in a study of cytomegalovirus exposure and HLA in healthy donors. Study-wide results and caveats: It was reported in a later analysis that an Asian-associated ancestry cluster showed fewer N-insertions than the approximately 670-donor mean. A later analysis found common viral pathogens apparently linked to several of the most significant clusters.

Per germline, CDR1 SGHDT and CDR2 YYEEEE. Germline trimming cut 4 bases from V and 4 bases from J; bases unmatched to any gene: 11. The CDR3 is 17 amino acids. The PCR employed 60 Vbeta primers together with 13 Jbeta primers. Per the original data handling: Tens of millions of unique TCR beta chains, some 10 million of them shared, were counted by a later analysis. Some clones are missing from TCRdb's copy, which holds only in-frame ones; the method was immunoSEQ multiplex PCR. Clone size and the V and J calls come from that table; the DNA yielded D and trimming. The sample yields 150,000 to 180,000 clones, 65% to 85% seen once. This clone was seen a few times. The antigen is not known.

The specimen was PBMCs. The rearrangement links TRBV5-6 to TRBJ2-3; 11 positions match TRBD2. This clonotype was sampled from a woman in her thirties or forties in good health and CMV-seropositive. CDR3 in DNA: TGTGCCAGCAGCCTTAGCGGGAGGGCCTCGGGAGCAGATACGCAGTATTTT. Its protein is CASSLSGRASGADTQYF.